This T cell receptor (beta chain) was found in a study of blood T cell repertoires in COVID-19. About the study: The samples span acute and convalescent COVID-19 from the United States, Italy and Spain.

The V segment lost 3 bases and the J segment 10 bases; nucleotides outside the gene matches: 3. Germline-derived CDR1 and CDR2 are MGHDK and SYGVNS. CDR3 size: 11 residues. In the 2 weeks before study entry, exposed participants met a COVID-19 case, which was PCR-confirmed or clinician-diagnosed. Using immunoSEQ multiplex PCR, the repertoire was profiled, and TCRdb retains in-frame clones only, with some absent. The data contain approximately 200,000 clones, roughly 90% of them singletons. The chain links TRBV25-1 to TRBJ2-7, with TRBD1 identical over 7 bases. This clonotype originated in a woman in her 30s who had been exposed to COVID-19. Material: PBMCs or T cells enriched from blood (not recorded which). The CDR3 is CASSEGQRQYF. In nucleotides, the CDR3 is TGTGCCAGCAGTGAGGGACAGAGACAGTACTTC.